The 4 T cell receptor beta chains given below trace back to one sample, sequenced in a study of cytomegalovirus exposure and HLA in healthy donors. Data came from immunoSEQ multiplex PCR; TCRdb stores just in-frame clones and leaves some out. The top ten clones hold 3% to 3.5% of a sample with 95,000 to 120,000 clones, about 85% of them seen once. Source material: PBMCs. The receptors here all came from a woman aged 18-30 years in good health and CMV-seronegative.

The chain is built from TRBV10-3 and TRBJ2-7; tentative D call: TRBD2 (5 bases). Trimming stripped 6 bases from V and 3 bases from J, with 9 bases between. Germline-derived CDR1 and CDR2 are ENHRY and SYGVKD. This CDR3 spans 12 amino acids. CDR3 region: CAISETSYEQYF. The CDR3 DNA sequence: TGTGCCATCAGCGAAACTAGCTACGAGCAGTACTTC.

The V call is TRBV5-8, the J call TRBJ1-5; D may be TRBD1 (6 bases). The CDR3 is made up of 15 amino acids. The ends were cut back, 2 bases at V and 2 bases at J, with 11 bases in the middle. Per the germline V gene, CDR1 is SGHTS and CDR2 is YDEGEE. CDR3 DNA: TGTGCCAGCAGCTTTAGAGGGGGAGGCAATCAGCCCCAGCATTTT. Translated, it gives CASSFRGGGNQPQHF.

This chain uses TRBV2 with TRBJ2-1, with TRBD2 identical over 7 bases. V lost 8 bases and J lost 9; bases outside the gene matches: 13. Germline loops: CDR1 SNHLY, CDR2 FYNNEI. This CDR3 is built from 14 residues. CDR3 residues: CASGLTSPQAEQFF. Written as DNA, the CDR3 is TGTGCCAGCGGGCTGACTAGCCCCCAGGCTGAGCAGTTCTTC.

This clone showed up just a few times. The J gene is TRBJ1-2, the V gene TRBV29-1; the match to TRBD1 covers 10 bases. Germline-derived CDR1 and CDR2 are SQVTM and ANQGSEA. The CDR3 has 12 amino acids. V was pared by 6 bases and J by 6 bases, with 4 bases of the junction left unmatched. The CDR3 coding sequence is TGCAGCGTGGGACAGGGGACGAATGGCTACACCTTC. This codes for CSVGQGTNGYTF.